This T cell receptor beta chain originates from a study of CD8+ T cells in alopecia areata. Study-wide points: Unlike in mice, where it was clearer, TCR sharing across patients was less clear, possibly HLA-related. Numerous clones, expanded in lesions, remained in scalp and blood during tofacitinib. Treatment with tofacitinib significantly lowered scalp clonality and reduced expanded CD8+ clones among the top 100. Across lesional scalp, and particularly alopecia totalis/universalis, clonality surpassed that of normal scalp.

RNA was extracted and reverse transcribed into cDNA as the sequencing template. Sequencing was performed with immunoSEQ multiplex PCR; in TCRdb, only in-frame clones are kept and a portion is missing. Found here are fewer than 250,000 clones, roughly two fifths of them singletons; the top ten hold roughly 0.5%. Documented treatment: oral pan-JAK inhibitor, 5-10 mg twice daily. This clone turned up a few times. Antigen unknown. From germline, CDR1 is SQVTM and CDR2 ANQGSEA. The CDR3 is made up of 15 amino acids. Trimming pared 4 bases from V and 3 bases from J, leaving 18 bases between. The source is a human donor with alopecia areata. J is TRBJ1-1 and V is TRBV29-1; D is ambiguous. This sample comprised CD4+ T cells sorted from blood, obtained at approximately week 30, from a patient treated with tofacitinib. CDR3 nucleotide sequence: TGCAGCGTTGTGGGATGGGAGATTGGGGACACTGAAGCTTTCTTT. It encodes CSVVGWEIGDTEAFF. The variable domain in full, completed from reference TRBV29-1 and TRBJ1-1, reads SAVISQKPSRDICQRGTSLTIQCQVDSQVTMMFWYRQQPGQSLTLIATANQGSEATYESGFVIDKFPISRPNLTFSTLTVSNMSPEDSSIYLCSVVGWEIGDTEAFFGQGTRLTVV.